This paragraph reports one T cell receptor (beta chain). The CDR3 length is 14 residues. V lost 6 bases to trimming and J lost 9 bases, with 18 bases between them. CDR1 is MNHNY and CDR2 is SVGAGI in the germline V gene (reference sequence). In the original workflow: The authors estimated nucleated cell counts from reference gene primer amplification. Produced via immunoSEQ multiplex PCR; TCRdb's table is partial and in-frame only. For V, J and clone size, that table is used; D and trimming come from the DNA. This sample has more than 25,000 clones, with about 90% found just once. The record originates from a study of blood T cell repertoires in COVID-19. Study details: Some COVID-19 samples were acute and others convalescent; all came from the United States, Italy and Spain.

Material: peripheral blood. The rearrangement joins TRBV6-6 to TRBJ1-5, with D perhaps matching TRBD1 (6 bases). This receptor was identified in a man aged 70 or older with acute or convalescent COVID-19. CDR3 DNA: TGTGCCAGCAGACCGTTACAGGGTCTGGGGCCCCAGCATTTT. Its translation is CASRPLQGLGPQHF.